The source of this T cell receptor beta chain is a study of shared clonotypes between healthy human individuals. The V end lost 2 bases, the J end lost 6 bases, and 12 bases lay between the germline ends. The CDR3 extends over 14 amino acids. Germline loops: CDR1 SNHLY, CDR2 FYNNEI. The table came from immunoSEQ multiplex PCR; TCRdb's copy has only in-frame clones and leaves some out. The data hold millions of clones, with 85% to 95% observed a single time. This TCR derives from a man younger than 35 in good health. The sequencing sample was made of naive CD4+ T cells sorted from blood. Subset noted: CD45RA+ positively selected. The gene calls are TRBV2 and TRBJ2-3; D remains unclear. In DNA, the CDR3 is TGTGCCAGCAGTGAATTAGGGCTGGCGGATACGCAGTATTTT. This translates into CASSELGLADTQYF.